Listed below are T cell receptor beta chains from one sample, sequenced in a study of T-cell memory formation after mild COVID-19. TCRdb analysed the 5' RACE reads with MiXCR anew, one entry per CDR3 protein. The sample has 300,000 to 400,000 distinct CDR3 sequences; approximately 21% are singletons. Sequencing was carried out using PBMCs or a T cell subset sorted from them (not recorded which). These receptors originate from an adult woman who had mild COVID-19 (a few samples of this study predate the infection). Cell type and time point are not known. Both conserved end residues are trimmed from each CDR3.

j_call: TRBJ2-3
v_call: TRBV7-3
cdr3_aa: ASRALAGDADTQY

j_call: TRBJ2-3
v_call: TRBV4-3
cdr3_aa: ASSQAGTSGQTDTDTQY

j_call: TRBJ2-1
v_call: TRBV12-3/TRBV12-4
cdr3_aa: ASSHGQGQFNEQF

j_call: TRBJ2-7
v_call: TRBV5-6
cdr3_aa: ASSRQGLARHEQY

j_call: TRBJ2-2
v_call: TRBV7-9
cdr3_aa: ASSHPAWGNTGELF

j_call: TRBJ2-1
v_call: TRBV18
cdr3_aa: ASSPSGRALYNEQF

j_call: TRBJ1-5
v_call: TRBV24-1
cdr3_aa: ATSESNYQPQH

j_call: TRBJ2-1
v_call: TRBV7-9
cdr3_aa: ASSLVSAHNGNEQF

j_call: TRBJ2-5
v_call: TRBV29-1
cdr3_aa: SVVPAGGETQY

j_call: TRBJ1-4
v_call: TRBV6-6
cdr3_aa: ASTREGATNEKLF

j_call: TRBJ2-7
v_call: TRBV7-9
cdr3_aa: ASSALDRDTYEQY

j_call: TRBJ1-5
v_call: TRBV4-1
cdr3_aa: ASSQDRGGQPQH

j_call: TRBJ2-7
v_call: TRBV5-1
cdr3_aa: ASSGGTSGFYYEQY

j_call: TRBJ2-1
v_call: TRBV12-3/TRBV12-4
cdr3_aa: ASRTRTGGSSYNEQF

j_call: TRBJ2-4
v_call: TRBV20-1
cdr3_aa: SAKPPLRFIQY

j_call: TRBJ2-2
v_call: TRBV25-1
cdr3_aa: ASSLTRDRGNEELF

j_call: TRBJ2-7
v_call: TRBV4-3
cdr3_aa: ASSRRTPNHSGSSYEQY

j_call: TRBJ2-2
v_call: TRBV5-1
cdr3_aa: ASSFGQPNTGELF

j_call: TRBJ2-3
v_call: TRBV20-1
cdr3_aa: SAGDSTDTQY

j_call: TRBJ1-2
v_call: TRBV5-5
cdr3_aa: ASSTLGQGAVGYT

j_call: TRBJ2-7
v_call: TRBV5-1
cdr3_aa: ASSFPGQGARFIGYEQY

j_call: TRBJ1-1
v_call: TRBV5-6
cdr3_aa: ASSSNIRQENTEAF

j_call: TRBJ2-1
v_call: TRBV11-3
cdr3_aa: ASSLGFSNEQF

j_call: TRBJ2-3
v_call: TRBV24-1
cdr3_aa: ATSDLRQGGDTQY

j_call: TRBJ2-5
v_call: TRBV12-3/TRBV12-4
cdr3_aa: ASSLSGGLETQY

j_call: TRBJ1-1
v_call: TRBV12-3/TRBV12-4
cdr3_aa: ASSSHSTAEAF

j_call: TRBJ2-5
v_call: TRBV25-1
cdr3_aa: ASSLGAPQETQY

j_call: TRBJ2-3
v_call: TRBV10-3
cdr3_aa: AISEPGLATDTQY